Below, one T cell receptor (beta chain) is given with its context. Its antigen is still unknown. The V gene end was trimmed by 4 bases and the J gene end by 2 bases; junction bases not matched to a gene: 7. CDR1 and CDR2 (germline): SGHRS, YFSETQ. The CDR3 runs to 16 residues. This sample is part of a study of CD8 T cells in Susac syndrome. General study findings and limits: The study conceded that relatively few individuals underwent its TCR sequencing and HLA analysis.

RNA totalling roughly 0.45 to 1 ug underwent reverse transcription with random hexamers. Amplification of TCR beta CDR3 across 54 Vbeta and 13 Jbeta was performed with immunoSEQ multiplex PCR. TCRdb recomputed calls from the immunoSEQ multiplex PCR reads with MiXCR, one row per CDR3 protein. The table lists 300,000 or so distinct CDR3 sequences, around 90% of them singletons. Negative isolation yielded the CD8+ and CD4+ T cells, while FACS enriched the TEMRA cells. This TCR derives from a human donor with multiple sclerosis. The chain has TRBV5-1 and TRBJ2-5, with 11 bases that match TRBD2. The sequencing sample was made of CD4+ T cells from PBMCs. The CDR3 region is CASSPQTSGTQETQYF. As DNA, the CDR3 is TGCGCCAGCAGCCCGCAGACTAGCGGGACTCAAGAGACCCAGTACTTC.